The 29 T cell receptor beta chains given below trace back to one sample, sequenced in a study of tissue T cells after allogeneic stem cell transplantation. Described time point: mouse harvest day 14 after allogeneic transplant. Tail vein injection delivered 10^7 T-cell-depleted bone marrow cells and 10^6 splenic CD5+ T cells. The method was immunoSEQ multiplex PCR; TCRdb's version includes in-frame clones alone and lacks a portion of them. The sample lists 7,000 to 8,000 clones; about a third were seen once. The sample comprised skin. These receptors all stem from a female BALB/c mouse given C57BL/6 T cells with graft-versus-host disease after an allogeneic hematopoietic cell transplant.

In the case of this clone: Any gene name here is a mouse gene name. With the read ending 1 residue before the CDR3 end, the germline J gene is used to fill in that end. This chain joins TRBV26 and TRBJ1-2, with 7 bases identical to TRBD1. This CDR3 comprises 13 residues. CDR1 KGHPV and CDR2 FQNQEV come from the germline V gene (reference sequence). The trim removed 2 bases at V and 4 bases at J, leaving 1 base unmatched. The CDR3: CASSLNRGSDYTF. The DNA read from the CDR3 is TGTGCCAGCAGTCTGAACAGGGGCTCCGACTACACC.

Judged by abundance, this clone is medium-sized. The gene symbols are mouse symbols. The CDR3 end is not reached by the read, which stops 1 residue before it; the germline J gene fills it in. The J gene is TRBJ1-1, the V gene TRBV15, with D tentatively TRBD1 (5 bases). V lost 6 bases and J 6 bases, leaving 8 bases between the germline ends. The CDR3 covers 11 residues. The germline CDR1 and CDR2 sequences are SGHND and FRSKSL. CDR3 region: CASRQGPEVFF. Partial CDR3 DNA: TGTGCCAGCAGGCAGGGACCAGAAGTCTTC.

Concerning this clone itself: The gene symbols are mouse symbols. Sequencing ends 1 residue short of the CDR3 end; the germline J gene provides the rest. The rearrangement links TRBV31 to TRBJ1-3; 7 bases are shared with TRBD1. The CDR3 length is 15 residues. From germline, CDR1 is GKSSPN and CDR2 SITVG. V gave up 0 bases and J gave up 3 bases; unmatched junction bases: 5. CDR3 sequence: CAWSLVRGGGNTLYF. Partial CDR3 DNA: TGTGCCTGGAGTCTAGTCAGGGGGGGTGGAAATACGCTCTAT.

Notes on this clone: Mouse gene names and germline throughout. The CDR3 end is not reached by the read, which stops 1 residue before it; the germline J gene fills it in. This rearrangement joins TRBV12-1 to TRBJ2-5; 11 positions agree with TRBD2. The CDR3 covers 17 residues. The V segment lost 2 bases and the J segment 2 bases; nucleotides outside the gene matches: 8. Germline CDR1 reads SGHSN; CDR2 reads HYEKVE. CDR3 bases read: TGTGCCAGCTCTCCTTTCCCCGGGACTGGGGGCCAAGACACCCAGTAC. Protein: CASSPFPGTGGQDTQY. The complete CDR3 sequence is CASSPFPGTGGQDTQYF. Full variable domain (rest looked up from reference TRBV12-1 and TRBJ2-5): DSGVVQSPRHIIKEKGGRSVLTCIPISGHSNVVWYQQTLGKELKFLIQHYEKVERDKGFLPSRFSVQQFDDYHSEMNMSALELEDSAMYFCASSPFPGTGGQDTQYFGPGTRLLVL.

To note about this clone: Gene and germline names: mouse. The read stops 1 residue short of the end of the CDR3; the missing end is completed from the germline J gene. This rearrangement joins TRBV26 to TRBJ2-1, with TRBD1 identical over 9 bases. Germline V gives CDR1 KGHPV, CDR2 FQNQEV (reference sequence). There are 15 residues in the CDR3. J was trimmed by 4 bases and V by 4 bases; bases with no gene match: 5. CDR3 amino acids: CASSRRQGVYAEQFF. CDR3 bases read: TGTGCCAGCAGTCGAAGACAGGGGGTGTATGCTGAGCAGTTC.

This clone is labeled medium-sized (0.01 to 0.1%). Mouse germline and gene names are used. The read ends 1 residue before the CDR3 terminus; that terminus is restored from the germline J gene. This sequence joins TRBV14 and TRBJ1-5; D is undetermined. CDR3 size: 12 residues. Germline V CDR1 and CDR2: SGHDT, FRDEAV. V was shortened by 4 bases and J by 0 bases, with 2 bases between the two germline ends. Incomplete CDR3 DNA: TGTGCCAGCAGTCGTAACAACCAGGCTCCGCTT. It specifies CASSRNNQAPL. The whole CDR3 protein reads CASSRNNQAPLF.

This clone was detected a few times. Genes and germline are mouse. The DNA read from the CDR3 is TGTGCCAGCAGTCCCGGACAGGGCCTCGACTACACC. Amino acid sequence: CASSPGQGLDYT. From start to end, the CDR3 is CASSPGQGLDYTF. The V call is TRBV26, the J call TRBJ1-2, with 8 bases lining up with TRBD1. The sequenced fragment ends 1 residue before the CDR3 boundary, so the rest is inferred from the germline J gene. V dropped 4 bases and J dropped 7; count of bases not matched to a gene: 5. The germline V gene encodes CDR1 KGHPV and CDR2 FQNQEV (reference sequence). The CDR3 is made up of 13 amino acids.

This clone was counted a few times. Germline and genes: mouse. The DNA ends 1 residue before the CDR3 does, and the rest of the CDR3 is filled in from the germline J gene. The chain recombines TRBV26 with TRBJ1-4; D ambiguous. Trimming removed 6 bases from V and 0 bases from J, with 8 bases in between. The CDR3 is 14 residues long. Germline V lookup: CDR1 KGHPV, CDR2 FQNQEV (reference sequence). The sequenced CDR3 bases are TGTGCCAGCAGCCAAGGGTTTTCCAACGAAAGATTATTT. This sequence encodes CASSQGFSNERLF. The CDR3 as a whole reads CASSQGFSNERLFF. The variable domain in full, completed from reference TRBV26 and TRBJ1-4, reads NSKVIQTPRYLVKGQGQKAKMRCIPEKGHPVVFWYQQNKNNEFKFLINFQNQEVLQQIDMTEKRFSAECPSNSPCSLEIQSSEAGDSALYLCASSQGFSNERLFFGHGTKLSVL.

This clone was seen more than once but under ten times. All gene names here are mouse names. The sequence runs out 1 residue before the end of the CDR3; the remainder is reconstructed from the germline J gene. The V call is TRBV3, the J call TRBJ1-1; maybe TRBD1 (6 bases). V shed 3 bases and J shed 0 bases, with 8 bases lying between them. The CDR3 totals 14 residues. Germline V gives CDR1 SNHLY, CDR2 FYNGKV (reference sequence). CDR3 residues: CASSLGQANTEVFF. The part of the CDR3 DNA that was read is TGTGCCAGCAGCTTGGGACAAGCAAACACAGAAGTCTTC.

This clone is deemed medium-sized (0.01 to 0.1%). Germline and genes here are mouse. The DNA ends 1 residue before the CDR3 does, and the rest of the CDR3 is filled in from the germline J gene. The V and J genes are TRBV26 and TRBJ2-1; D tentatively reads TRBD1 or TRBD2 (6 bases each). In germline, CDR1 is KGHPV, CDR2 FQNQEV (reference sequence). Trimming stripped 2 bases from V and 1 base from J, with 9 bases between. The CDR3 sequence is 15 residues long. CDR3 amino acids: CASSLEGGNYAEQFF. CDR3 DNA, as far as it was read: TGTGCCAGCAGTCTGGAGGGGGGAAACTATGCTGAGCAGTTC.

As concerns this clone: Gene names are mouse gene names. The missing CDR3 end, 1 residue past where the read stops, is filled in from the germline J gene. The rearrangement uses TRBV26 and TRBJ2-4; D is unclear. The V end was cut by 2 bases, the J end by 0 bases, with 3 bases between. The CDR3 has 13 residues. The germline V gene encodes CDR1 KGHPV and CDR2 FQNQEV (reference sequence). CDR3: CASSLPSQNTLYF. CDR3 DNA (partial): TGTGCCAGCAGTCTGCCTAGTCAAAACACCTTGTAC.

This clone was seen a handful of times. Germline and genes here are mouse. The read finishes 1 residue shy of the CDR3 end, and the germline J gene is used to complete it. The chain couples TRBV26 to TRBJ1-6; D is unclear. TRBJ1-6 is an open reading frame whose function is uncertain. Trimming stripped 3 bases from V and 0 bases from J, with 6 bases between. The germline V gene encodes CDR1 KGHPV and CDR2 FQNQEV (reference sequence). The CDR3 has 15 residues. Incomplete CDR3 DNA: TGTGCCAGCAGTCTACACAATTCCTATAATTCGCCCCTCTAC. As protein: CASSLHNSYNSPLY. The CDR3 reads in full as CASSLHNSYNSPLYF.

With regard to this clone: Mouse gene names apply. Read data end 1 residue before the CDR3 end; the end is taken from the germline J gene. The chain uses TRBV31 and TRBJ2-5, with 10 bases that match TRBD2. Germline CDR1 and CDR2: GKSSPN and SITVG. V lost 3 bases to trimming and J lost 4 bases; unmatched junction nucleotides: 4. This CDR3 has 14 amino acids. The DNA read from the CDR3 is TGTGCCTGGAGGACCGGGACTGGGGAAGACACCCAGTAC. This sequence encodes CAWRTGTGEDTQY. The full CDR3 is CAWRTGTGEDTQYF.

This clone was counted between two and nine times. Gene names and germline match the mouse. The CDR3 end falls 1 residue outside the read, so it is completed with the germline J gene. This rearrangement joins TRBV26 to TRBJ2-2, with 8 bases that match TRBD1. CDR1 is KGHPV and CDR2 is FQNQEV in the germline V gene (reference sequence). V lost 2 bases to trimming and J lost 1 base; unmatched junction nucleotides: 0. The CDR3 has 15 amino acids. CDR3 DNA (partial): TGTGCCAGCAGTCTGGACAGGGGAAACACCGGGCAGCTCTAC. Residues: CASSLDRGNTGQLY. In full, the CDR3 is CASSLDRGNTGQLYF. Full variable domain (outside the CDR3, taken from reference TRBV26 and TRBJ2-2): NSKVIQTPRYLVKGQGQKAKMRCIPEKGHPVVFWYQQNKNNEFKFLINFQNQEVLQQIDMTEKRFSAECPSNSPCSLEIQSSEAGDSALYLCASSLDRGNTGQLYFGEGSKLTVL.

As concerns this clone: Mouse gene names apply. The read terminates 1 residue before the CDR3 end, so the remaining end is supplied by the germline J gene. This chain joins TRBV16 and TRBJ1-3, with a tentative D call TRBD1 (6 bases). V was clipped by 6 bases and J by 3 bases, with 15 bases between them. CDR3 size: 15 residues. Germline CDR1 and CDR2: SGHSA and FRNQAP. CDR3 DNA, as far as it was read: TGTGCAAGCAGAGGCCTACAGGGCGATGGAAATACGCTCTAT. Encoded protein: CASRGLQGDGNTLY. The whole CDR3 protein reads CASRGLQGDGNTLYF.

This clone showed up just a few times. Gene and germline names: mouse. CDR3: CTCSADKTEQFF. The part of the CDR3 DNA that was read is TGCACCTGCAGTGCAGATAAAACAGAGCAGTTC. The V gene is TRBV1, the J gene TRBJ2-1, with D unclear. The read ends 1 residue before the CDR3 terminus; that terminus is restored from the germline J gene. CDR3 length: 12 residues. Germline V lookup: CDR1 NSQYPW, CDR2 LRSPGD (reference sequence). Trimming pared 0 bases from V and 10 bases from J, leaving 7 bases between.

This clone was detected only a few times. Gene names are the mouse ones. The observed sequence ends 1 residue before the CDR3 terminus, with the missing tail filled in from the germline J gene. The rearrangement joins TRBV3 to TRBJ1-1; TRBD1 aligns across 7 bases. The J segment lost 2 bases and the V segment lost 1 base, leaving 4 bases of the junction unmatched. CDR3 size: 15 residues. CDR1 is SNHLY and CDR2 is FYNGKV in the germline V gene (reference sequence). The covered CDR3 bases are TGTGCCAGCAGCTTAGACACAGGGGCTAACACAGAAGTCTTC. Translated: CASSLDTGANTEVF. The whole CDR3 protein is CASSLDTGANTEVFF. Complete variable domain (other parts from reference TRBV3 and TRBJ1-1): GPKVLQIPSHQIIDMGQMVTLNCDPVSNHLYFYWYKQILGQQMEFLVNFYNGKVMEKSKLFKDQFSVERPDGSYFTLKIQPTALEDSAVYFCASSLDTGANTEVFFGKGTRLTVV.

By its share, this clone is medium-sized. Genes and germline come from the mouse. The chain's CDR3 is CASSQDAVQAPLF. The part of the CDR3 DNA that was read is TGTGCCAGCAGCCAAGACGCGGTCCAGGCTCCGCTT. The gene calls are TRBV2 and TRBJ1-5; D gene unclear. The read halts 1 residue ahead of the CDR3 end, with the missing end drawn from the germline J gene. The CDR3 totals 13 residues. Germline V gives CDR1 LGHNA, CDR2 YSYQKL. Trimming left V 0 bases short and J 6 bases short, with 6 bases between.

As for this clone: Germline and genes: mouse. The read finishes 1 residue shy of the CDR3 end, and the germline J gene is used to complete it. The rearrangement links TRBV13-1 to TRBJ2-7; 9 nucleotides match TRBD1. Germline trimming cut 1 base from V and 4 bases from J; bases unmatched to any gene: 3. In germline, CDR1 is NSHNY, CDR2 SYGAGN. The CDR3 runs to 14 residues. The CDR3 reads CASSDRDRVYEQYF. The sequenced CDR3 bases are TGTGCCAGCAGTGATCGGGACAGGGTGTATGAACAGTAC.

The table lists this clone with a few counts. Gene names refer to mouse genes. The sequence runs out 1 residue before the end of the CDR3; the remainder is reconstructed from the germline J gene. The chain couples TRBV26 to TRBJ1-1, with 11 bases aligning to TRBD1. The germline V gene has CDR1 KGHPV and CDR2 FQNQEV (reference sequence). The V segment lost 4 bases and the J segment 11 bases; nucleotides outside the gene matches: 6. The CDR3 spans 13 residues. Incomplete CDR3 DNA: TGTGCCAGCAGTCCGGACAGGGGGCAACTGGTCTTC. This encodes CASSPDRGQLVF. The CDR3 as a whole reads CASSPDRGQLVFF.

Details on this clone: Gene names are mouse gene names. The observed sequence ends 1 residue before the CDR3 terminus, with the missing tail filled in from the germline J gene. The V and J genes are TRBV4 and TRBJ2-7; D is perhaps TRBD1 or TRBD2 (7 bases each). V shed 5 bases and J shed 0 bases, with 11 bases lying between them. The germline CDR1 and CDR2 sequences are LGHDT and YNNKQL (reference sequence). The CDR3 contains 14 residues. CDR3 bases read: TGTGCCAGCAGCCAGGGGGGGGACTCCTATGAACAGTAC. Protein sequence: CASSQGGDSYEQY. The entire CDR3 reads CASSQGGDSYEQYF.

Notes on this clone: Gene names and germline match the mouse. The observed sequence ends 1 residue before the CDR3 terminus, with the missing tail filled in from the germline J gene. The V gene is TRBV13-2, the J gene TRBJ2-2; 14 positions match TRBD2. V gave up 5 bases and J gave up 5 bases; unmatched junction bases: 2. Germline assignment: CDR1 NNHNN and CDR2 SYGAGS (reference sequence). The CDR3 contains 15 residues. The covered CDR3 bases are TGTGCCAGCGGGGGACTGGGGGGGCGAACCGGGCAGCTCTAC. Translation gives CASGGLGGRTGQLY. The CDR3 in full is CASGGLGGRTGQLYF.

This clone is labeled medium-sized (0.01 to 0.1%). Gene names refer to mouse genes. Sequencing ends 1 residue short of the CDR3 end; the germline J gene provides the rest. V is TRBV26 and J is TRBJ2-1; D remains unclear. The ends were cut back, 6 bases at V and 1 base at J, with 4 bases in the middle. CDR3 size: 12 residues. Germline V gene lookup returns CDR1 KGHPV and CDR2 FQNQEV (reference sequence). CDR3 region: CASSQNYAEQFF. The sequenced part of the CDR3 DNA is TGTGCCAGCAGCCAAAACTATGCTGAGCAGTTC.

A word on this clone: Mouse gene names apply. The sequenced fragment ends 1 residue before the CDR3 boundary, so the rest is inferred from the germline J gene. This rearrangement joins TRBV23 to TRBJ1-4; the table's D call, TRBD1, has no DNA check behind it. Looked up from germline, CDR1 is KGHTA and CDR2 is FQNQQP. This CDR3 has 13 residues. CDR3 DNA, as far as it was read: TGCTCCAGCAGCCGACAGGGCGACGAAAGATTATTT. Its protein is CSSSRQGDERLF. The full CDR3 protein is CSSSRQGDERLFF.

About this clone itself: Gene and germline names: mouse. The CDR3 end is not reached by the read, which stops 1 residue before it; the germline J gene fills it in. The chain links TRBV3 to TRBJ2-2, with TRBD2 matching over 11 bases. V shed 5 bases, J shed 1 base, and the junction held 0 bases outside the gene matches. Per the germline V gene, CDR1 is SNHLY and CDR2 is FYNGKV (reference sequence). This CDR3 comprises 15 residues. This CDR3 reads CASSGLGGNTGQLYF. The CDR3 bases that were read are TGTGCCAGCAGCGGACTGGGGGGAAACACCGGGCAGCTCTAC.

With regard to this clone: The genes are named according to mouse. Read sequence stops 1 residue before the CDR3 end, and the germline J gene provides the missing end. The same CDR3 can be traced to other DNA sequences in this sample. The J gene is TRBJ2-5, the V gene TRBV3; 8 bases fit TRBD2. This CDR3 has 13 residues. With 2 bases clipped from V and 6 bases from J, the junction kept 1 base outside the gene matches. From germline, CDR1 is SNHLY and CDR2 FYNGKV (reference sequence). Partial CDR3 DNA: TGTGCCAGCAGCTTACTGGGGGGTGACACCCAGTAC. It is translated as CASSLLGGDTQY. The whole CDR3 protein is CASSLLGGDTQYF.

This clone ranks as medium-sized. The gene names given are mouse names. The observed sequence ends 1 residue before the CDR3 terminus, with the missing tail filled in from the germline J gene. J is TRBJ2-5 and V is TRBV3; 7 bases fit TRBD2. The CDR3 has 15 amino acids. J lost 2 bases, V lost 3 bases, and 5 bases had no gene match. CDR1 SNHLY and CDR2 FYNGKV come from the germline V gene (reference sequence). CDR3 in amino acids: CASSLGGVSQDTQYF. CDR3 DNA (partial): TGTGCCAGCAGCTTGGGGGGGGTTTCCCAAGACACCCAGTAC.

Details on this clone: The listed genes are named as in mouse. The read gets to within 1 residue of the CDR3 end, and the germline J gene fills in the rest. The sample carries other DNA sequences with the same CDR3. The genes are TRBV26 and TRBJ2-5, with D perhaps matching TRBD1 or TRBD2 (5 bases each). The CDR3 covers 13 residues. V lost 6 bases to trimming and J lost 0 bases, with 7 bases between them. The germline V gene has CDR1 KGHPV and CDR2 FQNQEV (reference sequence). Incomplete CDR3 DNA: TGTGCCAGCAGCCGGGACAACCAAGACACCCAGTAC. It is translated as CASSRDNQDTQY. The whole CDR3 reads CASSRDNQDTQYF.

As concerns this clone: Gene names denote mouse genes. The CDR3 end falls 1 residue outside the read, so it is completed with the germline J gene. The chain uses TRBV26 and TRBJ1-1; D is possibly TRBD1 (6 bases). The CDR3 loop spans 13 amino acids. In germline, CDR1 is KGHPV, CDR2 FQNQEV (reference sequence). V lost 6 bases and J 0 bases, leaving 8 bases between the germline ends. The sequenced CDR3 bases are TGTGCCAGCAGCGGGACAACAAACACAGAAGTCTTC. This codes for CASSGTTNTEVF. The full-length CDR3 reads as CASSGTTNTEVFF.